The sample holds a few counts of the clone carrying this TCR beta chain. Its specificity is unknown. This sample was taken from a study of identical twins. Study findings and constraints: Fewer insertions marked abundant cord blood beta clonotypes; young adult naive trended weakly, memory not at all.

CDR3 length equals 13 residues. The ends were cut back, 5 bases at V and 3 bases at J, with 10 bases in the middle. The germline gives CDR1 MDHEN, CDR2 SYDVKM. TCRdb reprocessed the 5' RACE reads with MiXCR, giving one entry per CDR3 protein. Here the sample spans 450,000 or so distinct CDR3 sequences, 11% to 15% being singletons. These data were also reused for a study on yellow fever vaccine responses in identical twins. According to that study: Reportedly, twins showed a vaccine T cell response that looked partly convergent and partly personalized.

The clonotype was recovered from a woman aged 18-29 years in good health. Sequencing input: CD4+ T cells sorted from blood. V is TRBV28 and J is TRBJ1-1; no clear D gene. The CDR3 spells CASSPPTHTEAFF. The CDR3 coding sequence is TGTGCCAGCAGTCCCCCGACTCACACTGAAGCTTTCTTT.